This is a list of T cell receptor beta chains from one sample in a study of cytomegalovirus exposure and HLA in healthy donors. The data were produced by immunoSEQ multiplex PCR, yet TCRdb's version contains in-frame clones alone and is incomplete. Seen here are 170,000 or so clones, roughly 83% observed once, and the top ten hold less than 0.4%. Sequenced material: PBMCs. These receptors all come from a boy between 2 and 15 years old in good health and CMV-seronegative. The CDR3 runs from the conserved cysteine through the conserved F or W. A D gene is named only where the DNA matches it firmly. For some rows the clone size is stated as once, few or many, or as a class when expanded; others skip it.

NA | TRBJ2-7 | TRBV7-2 | TRBD1 | CASSFDRDSQRDEQYF | TGTGCCAGCAGCTTCGACCGGGACAGCCAGAGGGACGAGCAGTACTTC
NA | TRBJ2-7 | TRBV4-1 | TRBD2 | CASSQEPGLAGLYEQYF | TGCGCCAGCAGCCAAGAACCGGGACTAGCGGGTCTCTACGAGCAGTACTTC
NA | TRBJ2-7 | TRBV5-1 | NA | CASSLGSGSYEQYF | TGCGCCAGCAGCTTGGGAAGCGGCTCCTACGAGCAGTACTTC
NA | TRBJ1-4 | TRBV7-8 | NA | CASSLRGRGREKLFF | TGTGCCAGCAGCTTACGGGGCAGGGGAAGGGAAAAACTGTTTTTT
NA | TRBJ2-1 | TRBV18 | NA | CASSPGTGHYNEQFF | TGTGCCAGCTCACCGGGAACGGGACACTACAATGAGCAGTTCTTC
NA | TRBJ2-1 | TRBV9 | NA | CASSIGAGVNEQFF | TGTGCCAGCAGCATCGGAGCAGGGGTCAATGAGCAGTTCTTC
NA | TRBJ1-1 | TRBV13 | NA | CASTRGGRPEAFF | TGTGCCAGCACACGGGGGGGCAGGCCTGAAGCTTTCTTT
NA | TRBJ1-1 | TRBV4-1 | NA | CASSQVRGDTEAFF | TGCGCCAGCAGCCAAGTTCGGGGAGACACTGAAGCTTTCTTT
NA | TRBJ2-7 | TRBV2 | TRBD2 | CASSEARVSGSFYEQYF | TGTGCCAGCAGTGAAGCGCGGGTTAGCGGGAGTTTTTACGAGCAGTACTTC
NA | TRBJ2-5 | TRBV4-1 | NA | CASSEQFEETQYF | TGCGCCAGCAGCGAACAGTTTGAAGAGACCCAGTACTTC
once | TRBJ2-7 | TRBV5-5 | TRBD2 | CASSLGSREFSYEQYF | TGTGCCAGCAGCTTGGGCTCGCGGGAGTTTTCCTACGAGCAGTACTTC
NA | TRBJ2-1 | TRBV7-6 | NA | CASSHPGGTVQASNEQFF | TGTGCCAGCAGCCACCCGGGGGGCACAGTCCAAGCTTCCAATGAGCAGTTCTTC
NA | TRBJ2-7 | TRBV6-1 | TRBD2 | CASSPGTTAYEQYF | TGTGCCAGCAGTCCCGGGACTACGGCTTACGAGCAGTACTTC
once | TRBJ2-2 | TRBV4-1 | NA | CASTGWGNTGELFF | TGCGCCAGCACGGGGTGGGGTAACACCGGGGAGCTGTTTTTT
NA | TRBJ1-2 | TRBV7-9 | NA | CASSSKAGGYTF | TGTGCCAGCAGCTCGAAGGCAGGCGGCTACACCTTC
NA | TRBJ2-3 | TRBV10-3 | NA | CAISESRTPDTQYF | TGTGCCATCAGTGAGTCGAGGACTCCAGATACGCAGTATTTT
NA | TRBJ1-2 | TRBV5-1 | TRBD1 | CASSLGQGARGYTF | TGCGCCAGCAGCTTGGGACAGGGGGCGCGGGGCTACACCTTC
few | TRBJ1-2 | TRBV5-4 | NA | CASSLSRGSYTF | TGTGCCAGCAGCTTGTCCCGGGGGAGCTACACCTTC
NA | TRBJ1-5 | TRBV2 | TRBD1 | CASSAGTAAINQPQHF | TGTGCCAGCAGCGCAGGGACAGCCGCTATTAATCAGCCCCAGCATTTT
NA | TRBJ2-6 | TRBV7-6 | TRBD1 | CASYETGVRGANVLTF | TGTGCCAGCTATGAGACAGGGGTACGTGGGGCCAACGTCCTGACTTTC
NA | TRBJ2-1 | TRBV5-6 | NA | CASSPGTKVEQFF | TGTGCCAGCAGCCCCGGGACAAAGGTTGAGCAGTTCTTC
NA | TRBJ2-2 | TRBV19 | NA | CASSHLRGGWLFF | TGTGCCAGTAGTCACCTACGGGGTGGGTGGCTGTTTTTT
NA | TRBJ2-3 | TRBV5-1 | TRBD1 | CATRTGNVFSTDTQYF | TGCGCCACCCGGACAGGGAACGTATTTAGCACAGATACGCAGTATTTT
NA | TRBJ2-3 | TRBV9 | TRBD2 | CASSVGLIAGLSDTQYF | TGTGCCAGCAGCGTAGGTTTGATAGCGGGTCTATCAGATACGCAGTATTTT
NA | TRBJ2-7 | TRBV10-1 | NA | CASSESASGHLYEQYF | TGCGCCAGCAGTGAGTCGGCGTCCGGACACCTCTACGAGCAGTACTTC
NA | TRBJ1-5 | TRBV6-5 | NA | CASSRGGAANQPQHF | TGTGCCAGCAGCCGCGGGGGGGCAGCCAATCAGCCCCAGCATTTT
NA | TRBJ1-2 | TRBV5-6 | TRBD1 | CASSGQAAAYRGYTF | TGTGCCAGCAGCGGACAGGCGGCAGCCTATCGGGGCTACACCTTC
NA | TRBJ2-3 | TRBV13 | NA | CASSLWLRADTQYF | TGTGCCAGCAGCTTATGGTTGAGGGCAGATACGCAGTATTTT
NA | TRBJ2-7 | TRBV6-5 | NA | CASSGSEGTYEQYF | TGTGCCAGCAGTGGCAGTGAGGGAACCTACGAGCAGTACTTC
NA | TRBJ2-1 | TRBV4-1 | NA | CASSHLGASYNEQFF | TGCGCCAGCAGCCATTTGGGGGCTTCCTACAATGAGCAGTTCTTC
NA | TRBJ1-6 | TRBV5-1 | NA | CASSLRPQEALANNSPLHF | TGCGCCAGCAGCCTCCGTCCTCAGGAGGCTCTAGCAAACAATTCACCCCTCCACTTT
NA | TRBJ2-7 | TRBV14 | NA | CASSQTPGSTGEQYF | TGTGCCAGCAGCCAAACACCGGGATCCACGGGGGAGCAGTACTTC
NA | TRBJ2-1 | TRBV27 | TRBD2 | CASSQSGTSYNEQFF | TGTGCCAGCAGTCAATCCGGGACTAGCTACAATGAGCAGTTCTTC
NA | TRBJ1-2 | TRBV6-1 | NA | CASSEAWLYGYTF | TGTGCCAGCAGTGAGGCCTGGCTTTATGGCTACACCTTC